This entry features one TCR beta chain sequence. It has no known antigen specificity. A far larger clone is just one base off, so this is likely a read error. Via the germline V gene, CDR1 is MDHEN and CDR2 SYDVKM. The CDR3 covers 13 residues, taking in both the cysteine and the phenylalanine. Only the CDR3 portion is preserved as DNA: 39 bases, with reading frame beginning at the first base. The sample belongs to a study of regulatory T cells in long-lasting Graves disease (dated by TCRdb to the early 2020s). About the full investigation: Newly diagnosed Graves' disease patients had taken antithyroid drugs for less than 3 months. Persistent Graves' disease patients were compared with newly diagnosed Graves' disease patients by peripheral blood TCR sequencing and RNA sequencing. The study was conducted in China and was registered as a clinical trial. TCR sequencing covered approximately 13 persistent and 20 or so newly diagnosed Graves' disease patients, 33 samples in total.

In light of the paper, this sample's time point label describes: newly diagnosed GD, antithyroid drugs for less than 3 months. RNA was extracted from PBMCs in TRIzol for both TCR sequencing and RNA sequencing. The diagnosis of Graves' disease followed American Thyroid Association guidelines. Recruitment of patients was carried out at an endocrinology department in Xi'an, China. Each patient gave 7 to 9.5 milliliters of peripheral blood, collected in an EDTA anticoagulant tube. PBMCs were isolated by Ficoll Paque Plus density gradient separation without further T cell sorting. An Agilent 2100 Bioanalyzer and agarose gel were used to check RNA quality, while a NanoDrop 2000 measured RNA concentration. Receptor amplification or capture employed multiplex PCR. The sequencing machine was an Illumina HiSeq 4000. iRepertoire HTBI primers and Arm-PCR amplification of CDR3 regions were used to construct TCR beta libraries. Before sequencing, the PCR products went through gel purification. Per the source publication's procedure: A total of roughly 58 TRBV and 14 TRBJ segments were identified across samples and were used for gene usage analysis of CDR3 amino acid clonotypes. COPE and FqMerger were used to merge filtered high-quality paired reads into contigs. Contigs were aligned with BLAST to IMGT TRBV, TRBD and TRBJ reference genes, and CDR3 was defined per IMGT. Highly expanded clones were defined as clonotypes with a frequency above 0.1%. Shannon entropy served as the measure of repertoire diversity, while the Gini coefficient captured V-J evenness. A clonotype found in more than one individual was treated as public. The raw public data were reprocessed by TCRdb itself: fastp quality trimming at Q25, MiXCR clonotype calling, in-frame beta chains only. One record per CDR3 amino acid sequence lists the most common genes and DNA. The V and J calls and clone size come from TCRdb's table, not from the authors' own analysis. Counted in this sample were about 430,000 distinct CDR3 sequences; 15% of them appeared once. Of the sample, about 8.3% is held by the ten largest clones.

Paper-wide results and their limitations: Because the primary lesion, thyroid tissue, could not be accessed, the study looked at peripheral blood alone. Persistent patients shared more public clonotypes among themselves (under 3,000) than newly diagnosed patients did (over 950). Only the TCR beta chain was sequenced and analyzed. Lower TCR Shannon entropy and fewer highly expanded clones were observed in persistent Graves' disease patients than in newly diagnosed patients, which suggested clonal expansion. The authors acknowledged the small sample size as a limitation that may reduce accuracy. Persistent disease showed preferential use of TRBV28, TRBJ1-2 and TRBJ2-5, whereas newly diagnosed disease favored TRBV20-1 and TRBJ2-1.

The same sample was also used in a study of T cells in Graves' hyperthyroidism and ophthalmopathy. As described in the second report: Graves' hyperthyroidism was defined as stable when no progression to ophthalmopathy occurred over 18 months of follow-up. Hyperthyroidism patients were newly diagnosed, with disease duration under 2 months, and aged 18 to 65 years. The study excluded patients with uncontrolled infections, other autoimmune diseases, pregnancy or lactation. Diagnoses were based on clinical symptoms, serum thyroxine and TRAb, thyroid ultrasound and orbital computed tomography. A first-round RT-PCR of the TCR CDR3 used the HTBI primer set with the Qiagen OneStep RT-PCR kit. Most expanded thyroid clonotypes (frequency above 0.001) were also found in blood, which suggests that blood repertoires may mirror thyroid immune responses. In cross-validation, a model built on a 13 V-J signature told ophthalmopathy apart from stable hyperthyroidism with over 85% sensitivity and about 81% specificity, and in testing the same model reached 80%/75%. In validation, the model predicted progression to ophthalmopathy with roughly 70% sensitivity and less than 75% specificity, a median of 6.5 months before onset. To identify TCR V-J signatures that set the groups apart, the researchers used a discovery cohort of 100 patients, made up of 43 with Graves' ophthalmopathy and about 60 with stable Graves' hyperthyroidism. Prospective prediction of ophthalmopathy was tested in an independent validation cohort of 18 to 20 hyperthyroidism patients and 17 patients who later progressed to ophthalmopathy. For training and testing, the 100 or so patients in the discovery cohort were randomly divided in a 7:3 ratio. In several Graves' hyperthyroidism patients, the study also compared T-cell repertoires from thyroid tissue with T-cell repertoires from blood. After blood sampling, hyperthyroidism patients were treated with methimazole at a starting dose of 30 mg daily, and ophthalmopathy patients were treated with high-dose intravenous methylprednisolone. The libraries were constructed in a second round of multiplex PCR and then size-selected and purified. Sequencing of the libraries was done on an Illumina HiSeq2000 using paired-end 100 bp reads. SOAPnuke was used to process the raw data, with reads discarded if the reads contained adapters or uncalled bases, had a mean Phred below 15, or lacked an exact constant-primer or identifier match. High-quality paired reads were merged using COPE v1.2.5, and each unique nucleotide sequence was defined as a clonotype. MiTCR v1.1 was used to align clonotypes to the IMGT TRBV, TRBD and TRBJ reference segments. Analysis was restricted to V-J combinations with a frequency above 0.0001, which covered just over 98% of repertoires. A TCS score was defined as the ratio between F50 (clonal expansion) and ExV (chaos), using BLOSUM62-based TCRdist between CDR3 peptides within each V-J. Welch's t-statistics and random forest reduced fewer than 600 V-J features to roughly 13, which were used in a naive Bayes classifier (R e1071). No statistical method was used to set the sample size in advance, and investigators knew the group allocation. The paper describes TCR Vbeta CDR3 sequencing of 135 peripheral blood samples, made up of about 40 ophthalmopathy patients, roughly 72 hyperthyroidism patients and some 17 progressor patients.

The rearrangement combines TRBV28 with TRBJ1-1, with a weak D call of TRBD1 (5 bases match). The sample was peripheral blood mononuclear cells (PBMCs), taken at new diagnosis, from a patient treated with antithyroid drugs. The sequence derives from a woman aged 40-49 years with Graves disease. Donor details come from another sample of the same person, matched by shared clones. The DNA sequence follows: TGTGCCGGCAGTGAAGGGGTTAACACTGAAGCTTTCTTT. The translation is CAGSEGVNTEAFF.